Shown below are 5 T cell receptor beta chains from a single sample sequenced in a study of blood T cell repertoires in COVID-19. Profiled with immunoSEQ multiplex PCR; TCRdb holds only in-frame clones, not every one. Counted here are under 95,000 clones, approximately 83% occurring once; the ten biggest clones make up roughly 2.1%. Sequenced material: peripheral blood. These receptors all come from a woman aged 70-85 years with acute or convalescent COVID-19.

The chain carries TRBV6-1 and TRBJ2-2; possible D gene TRBD1, 6 bases. Trimming shortened V by 3 bases and J by 8 bases, and 13 bases separated the two germline ends. Per germline, CDR1 MNHNS and CDR2 SASEGT. This CDR3 has 14 amino acids. CDR3 sequence reads: CASSDRGPGGELFF. In DNA, the CDR3 is TGTGCCAGCAGTGACAGGGGTCCGGGAGGGGAGCTGTTTTTT.

The CDR3 DNA reads TGTGCCAGCAGCCCTTTCGGGCTAGCGGGGTCCTACGAGCAGTACTTC. Translating it yields CASSPFGLAGSYEQYF. The J gene is TRBJ2-7, the V gene TRBV6-6, with 9 bases that match TRBD2. The germline CDR1 and CDR2 sequences are MNHNY and SVGAGI (reference sequence). The CDR3 spans 16 residues. J was trimmed by 1 base and V by 6 bases; bases with no gene match: 10.

The V gene is TRBV18, the J gene TRBJ2-1; no reliable D call. CDR3 size: 11 residues. V dropped 2 bases and J dropped 8 bases, with 4 bases sitting between them. CDR1 is KGHSH and CDR2 is LQKENI in the germline V gene. The CDR3 nucleotides are TGTGCCAGCTCACCAGGGCATGAGCAGTTCTTC. Amino acids: CASSPGHEQFF.

The DNA of the CDR3 is TGTGCCCACGGTCAGGGGGCTGGAAACACCATATATTTT. This encodes CAHGQGAGNTIYF. The chain has TRBV25-1 and TRBJ1-3; 7 nucleotides agree with TRBD1. In germline, CDR1 is MGHDK, CDR2 SYGVNS. The CDR3 extends over 13 amino acids. The junction had 6 bases not matched to a gene; V was cut back by 11 bases and J by 2 bases.

This sequence joins TRBV3-1 (or the pseudogene TRBV3-2) and TRBJ1-3; D gene unclear. The CDR3 totals 17 residues. V was clipped by 1 base and J by 5 bases, with 18 bases between them. Germline CDR1 reads LGHDT; CDR2 reads YNNKEL (reference sequence). The CDR3 region is CASSQVPLEGLRNTIYF. DNA for the CDR3: TGTGCCAGCAGCCAAGTACCCTTAGAGGGCCTTCGAAACACCATATATTTT.